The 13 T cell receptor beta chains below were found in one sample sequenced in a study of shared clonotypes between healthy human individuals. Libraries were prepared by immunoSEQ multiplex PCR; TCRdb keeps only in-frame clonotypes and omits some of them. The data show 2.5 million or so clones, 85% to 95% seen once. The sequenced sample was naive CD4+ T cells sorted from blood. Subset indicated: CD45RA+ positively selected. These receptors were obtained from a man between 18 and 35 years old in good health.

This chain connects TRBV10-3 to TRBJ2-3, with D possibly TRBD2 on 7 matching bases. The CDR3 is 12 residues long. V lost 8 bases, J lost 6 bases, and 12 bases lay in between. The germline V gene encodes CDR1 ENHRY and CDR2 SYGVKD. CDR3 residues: CAIWGGRDTQYF. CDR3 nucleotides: TGTGCCATCTGGGGGGGCAGGGATACGCAGTATTTT.

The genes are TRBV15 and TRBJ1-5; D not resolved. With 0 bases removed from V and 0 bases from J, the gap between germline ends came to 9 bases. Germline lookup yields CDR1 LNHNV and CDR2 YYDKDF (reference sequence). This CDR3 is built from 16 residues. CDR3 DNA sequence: TGTGCCACCAGCAGAGATAGACTCAATAGCAATCAGCCCCAGCATTTT. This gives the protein CATSRDRLNSNQPQHF.

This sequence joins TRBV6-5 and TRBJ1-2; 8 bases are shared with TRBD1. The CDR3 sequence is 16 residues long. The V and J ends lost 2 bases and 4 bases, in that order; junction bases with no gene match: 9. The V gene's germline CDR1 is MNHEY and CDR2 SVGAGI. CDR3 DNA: TGTGCCAGCAGTTACGGACAGGGTCGAACTTCCTATGGCTACACCTTC. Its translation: CASSYGQGRTSYGYTF.

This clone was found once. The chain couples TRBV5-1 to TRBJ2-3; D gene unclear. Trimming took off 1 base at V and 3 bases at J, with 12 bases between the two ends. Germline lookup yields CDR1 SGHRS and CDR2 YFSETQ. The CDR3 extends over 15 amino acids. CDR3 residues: CASSLFRSETDTQYF. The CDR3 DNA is TGCGCCAGCAGCTTGTTCCGTTCGGAAACAGATACGCAGTATTTT.

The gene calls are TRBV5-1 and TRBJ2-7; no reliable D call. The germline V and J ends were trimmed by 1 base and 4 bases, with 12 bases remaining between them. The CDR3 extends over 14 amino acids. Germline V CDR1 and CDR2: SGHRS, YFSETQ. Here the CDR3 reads CASSLQDGPYEQYF. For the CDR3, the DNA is TGCGCCAGCAGCTTGCAAGACGGACCTTACGAGCAGTACTTC.

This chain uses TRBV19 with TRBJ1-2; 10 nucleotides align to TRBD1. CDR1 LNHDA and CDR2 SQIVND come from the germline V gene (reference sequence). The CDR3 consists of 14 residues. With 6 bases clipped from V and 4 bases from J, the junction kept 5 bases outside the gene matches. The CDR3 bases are TGTGCCAGTAGAGACAGGGGGCGATCCTATGGCTACACCTTC. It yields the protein CASRDRGRSYGYTF. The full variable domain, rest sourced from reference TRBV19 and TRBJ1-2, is DGGITQSPKYLFRKEGQNVTLSCEQNLNHDAMYWYRQDPGQGLRLIYYSQIVNDFQKGDIAEGYSVSREKKESFPLTVTSAQKNPTAFYLCASRDRGRSYGYTFGSGTRLTVV.

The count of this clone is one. The CDR3 here is CASSYSKGGGYEQYF. CDR3 DNA: TGTGCCAGCAGTTACTCGAAGGGGGGTGGCTACGAGCAGTACTTC. V gene TRBV6-6 combines with J gene TRBJ2-7; D may correspond to TRBD1 or TRBD2 (6 bases each). Per germline, CDR1 MNHNY and CDR2 SVGAGI (reference sequence). Trimming took off 0 bases at V and 3 bases at J, with 12 bases between the two ends. The CDR3 length is 15 residues.

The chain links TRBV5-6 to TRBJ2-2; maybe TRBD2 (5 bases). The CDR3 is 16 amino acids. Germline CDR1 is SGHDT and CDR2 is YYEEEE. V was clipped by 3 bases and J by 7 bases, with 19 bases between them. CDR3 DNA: TGTGCCAGCAGCTGGCTAGAACTGACTAATAGCGGGGAGCTGTTTTTT. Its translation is CASSWLELTNSGELFF.

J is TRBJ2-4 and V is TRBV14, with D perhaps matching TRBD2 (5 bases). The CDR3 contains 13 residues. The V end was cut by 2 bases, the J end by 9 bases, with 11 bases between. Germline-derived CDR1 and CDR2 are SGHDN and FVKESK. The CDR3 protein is CASSQSGSAIQYF. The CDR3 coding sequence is TGTGCCAGCAGCCAATCGGGGTCTGCCATTCAGTACTTC. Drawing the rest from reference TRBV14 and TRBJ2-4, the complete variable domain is EAGVTQFPSHSVIEKGQTVTLRCDPISGHDNLYWYRRVMGKEIKFLLHFVKESKQDESGMPNNRFLAERTGGTYSTLKVQPAELEDSGVYFCASSQSGSAIQYFGAGTRLSVL.

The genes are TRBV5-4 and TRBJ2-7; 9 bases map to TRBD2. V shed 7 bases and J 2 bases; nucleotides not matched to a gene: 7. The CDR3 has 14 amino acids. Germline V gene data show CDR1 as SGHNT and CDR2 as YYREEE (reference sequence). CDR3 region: CASASGTSPYEQYF. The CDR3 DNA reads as TGTGCCAGCGCATCCGGGACTAGCCCCTACGAGCAGTACTTC.

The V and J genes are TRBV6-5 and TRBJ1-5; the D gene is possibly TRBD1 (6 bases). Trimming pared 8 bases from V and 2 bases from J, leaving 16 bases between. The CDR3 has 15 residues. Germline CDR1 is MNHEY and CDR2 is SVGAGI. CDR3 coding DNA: TGTGCCAGCCGAAGGGGGACTCTAGGCAATCAGCCCCAGCATTTT. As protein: CASRRGTLGNQPQHF.

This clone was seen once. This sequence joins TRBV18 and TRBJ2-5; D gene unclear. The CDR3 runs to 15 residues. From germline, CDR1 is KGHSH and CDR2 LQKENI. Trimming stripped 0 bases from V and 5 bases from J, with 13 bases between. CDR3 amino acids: CASSPPGPSGETQYF. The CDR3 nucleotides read TGTGCCAGCTCACCACCCGGACCGTCTGGGGAGACCCAGTACTTC.

The CDR3 protein is CASSPTGITGELFF. The CDR3 DNA reads TGTGCCAGCAGCCCGACAGGAATCACCGGGGAGCTGTTTTTT. The chain employs TRBV11-3 and TRBJ2-2; perhaps TRBD1 as D (6 bases). Looked up from germline, CDR1 is SGHNT and CDR2 is YENEEA. V was shortened by 5 bases and J by 4 bases, with 11 bases between the two germline ends. The CDR3 length is 14 residues. Filled out from reference TRBV11-3 and TRBJ2-2, the complete variable domain reads EAGVVQSPRYKIIEKKQPVAFWCNPISGHNTLYWYLQNLGQGPELLIRYENEEAVDDSQLPKDRFSAERLKGVDSTLKIQPAELGDSAVYLCASSPTGITGELFFGEGSRLTVL.